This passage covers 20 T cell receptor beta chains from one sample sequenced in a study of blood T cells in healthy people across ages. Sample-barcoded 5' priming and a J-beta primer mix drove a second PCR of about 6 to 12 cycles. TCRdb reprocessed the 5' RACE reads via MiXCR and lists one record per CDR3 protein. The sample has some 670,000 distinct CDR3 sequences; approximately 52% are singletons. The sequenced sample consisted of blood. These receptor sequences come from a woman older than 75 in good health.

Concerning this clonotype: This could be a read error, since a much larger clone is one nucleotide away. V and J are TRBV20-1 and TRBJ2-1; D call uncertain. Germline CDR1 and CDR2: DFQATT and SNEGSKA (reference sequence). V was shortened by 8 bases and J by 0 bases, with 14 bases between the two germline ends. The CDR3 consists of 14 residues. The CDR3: CSTKVPFSYNEQFF. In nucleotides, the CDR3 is TGCAGTACAAAGGTCCCTTTCTCCTACAATGAGCAGTTCTTC.

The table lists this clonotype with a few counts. This CDR3 reads CASSLTWNTEAFF. Written as DNA, the CDR3 is TGTGCCAGCAGTTTAACCTGGAACACTGAAGCTTTCTTT. The V gene is TRBV12-3 or TRBV12-4, the J gene TRBJ1-1; D is unclear. The CDR3 length is 13 residues. V lost 2 bases, J lost 1 base, and 5 bases lay in between.

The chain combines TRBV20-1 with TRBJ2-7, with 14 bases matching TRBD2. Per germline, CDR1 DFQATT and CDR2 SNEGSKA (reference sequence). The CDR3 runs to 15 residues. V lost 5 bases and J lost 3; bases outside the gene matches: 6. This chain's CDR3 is CSALPGTSGGYEQYF. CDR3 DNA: TGCAGTGCTCTTCCCGGGACTAGCGGGGGCTACGAGCAGTACTTC.

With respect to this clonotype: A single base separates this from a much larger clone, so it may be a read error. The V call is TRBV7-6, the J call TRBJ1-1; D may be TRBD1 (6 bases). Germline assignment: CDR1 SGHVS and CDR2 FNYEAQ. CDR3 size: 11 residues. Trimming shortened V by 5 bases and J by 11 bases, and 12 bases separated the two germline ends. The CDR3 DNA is TGTGCCAGCAGCCCCGGTACAGGGGCTTTCTTT. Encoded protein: CASSPGTGAFF.

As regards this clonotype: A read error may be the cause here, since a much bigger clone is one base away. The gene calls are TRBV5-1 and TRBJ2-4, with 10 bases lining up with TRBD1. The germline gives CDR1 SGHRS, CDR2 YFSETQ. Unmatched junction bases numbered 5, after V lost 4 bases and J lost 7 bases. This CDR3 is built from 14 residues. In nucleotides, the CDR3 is TGCGCCAGCAGCGCAACGGGACAGGGGAACATTCAGTACTTC. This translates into CASSATGQGNIQYF.

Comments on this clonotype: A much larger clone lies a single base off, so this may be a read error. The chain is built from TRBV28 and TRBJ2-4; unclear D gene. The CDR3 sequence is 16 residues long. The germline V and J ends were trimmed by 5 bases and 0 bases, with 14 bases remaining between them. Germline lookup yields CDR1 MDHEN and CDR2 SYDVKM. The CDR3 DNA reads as TGTGCCAGCAGTGCCCTTCGTGAGCCAGCCAAAAACATTCAGTACTTC. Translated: CASSALREPAKNIQYF.

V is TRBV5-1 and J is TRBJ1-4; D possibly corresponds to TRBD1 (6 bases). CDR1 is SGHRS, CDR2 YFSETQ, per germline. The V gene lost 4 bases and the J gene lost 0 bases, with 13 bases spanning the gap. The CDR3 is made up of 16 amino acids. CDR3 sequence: CASSRTAGTTNEKLFF. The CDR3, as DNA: TGCGCCAGCAGCAGGACAGCCGGAACAACTAATGAAAAACTGTTTTTT.

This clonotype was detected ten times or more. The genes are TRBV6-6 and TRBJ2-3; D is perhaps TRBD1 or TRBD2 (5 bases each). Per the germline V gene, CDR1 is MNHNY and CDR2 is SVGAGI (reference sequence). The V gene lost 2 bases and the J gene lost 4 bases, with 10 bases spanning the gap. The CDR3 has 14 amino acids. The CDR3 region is CASSYPGSADTQYF. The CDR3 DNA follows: TGTGCCAGCAGTTACCCAGGGAGTGCAGATACGCAGTATTTT.

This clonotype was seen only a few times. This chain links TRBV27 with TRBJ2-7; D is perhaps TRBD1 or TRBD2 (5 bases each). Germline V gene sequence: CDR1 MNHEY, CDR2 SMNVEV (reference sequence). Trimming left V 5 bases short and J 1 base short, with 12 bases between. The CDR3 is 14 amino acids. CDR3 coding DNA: TGTGCCAGCAGTGGAGGAAGACAGTCCTACGAGCAGTACTTC. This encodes CASSGGRQSYEQYF.

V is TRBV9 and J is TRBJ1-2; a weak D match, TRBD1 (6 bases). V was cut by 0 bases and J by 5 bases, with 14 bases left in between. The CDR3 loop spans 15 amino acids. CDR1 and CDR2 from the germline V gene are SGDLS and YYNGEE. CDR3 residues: CASSVAPDSVYGYTF. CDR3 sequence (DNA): TGTGCCAGCAGCGTAGCTCCGGACAGCGTTTATGGCTACACCTTC.

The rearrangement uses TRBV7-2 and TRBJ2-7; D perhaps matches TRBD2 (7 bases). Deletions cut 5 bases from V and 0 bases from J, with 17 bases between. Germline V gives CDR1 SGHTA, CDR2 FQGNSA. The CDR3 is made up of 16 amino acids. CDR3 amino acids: CASSPGTGGPSYEQYF. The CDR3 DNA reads TGTGCCAGCAGCCCGGGGACCGGGGGGCCCTCCTACGAGCAGTACTTC.

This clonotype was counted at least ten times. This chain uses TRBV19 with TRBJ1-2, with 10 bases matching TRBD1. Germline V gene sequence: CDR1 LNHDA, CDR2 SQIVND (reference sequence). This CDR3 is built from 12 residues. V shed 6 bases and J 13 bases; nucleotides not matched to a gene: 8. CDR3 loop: CASSPGQGTPTF. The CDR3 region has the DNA TGTGCCAGTAGCCCGGGACAGGGGACTCCCACCTTC.

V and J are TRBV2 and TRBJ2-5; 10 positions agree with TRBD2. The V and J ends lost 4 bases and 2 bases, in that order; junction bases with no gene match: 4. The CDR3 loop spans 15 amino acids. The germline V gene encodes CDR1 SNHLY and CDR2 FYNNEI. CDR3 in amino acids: CASSGNSGGQETQYF. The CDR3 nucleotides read TGTGCCAGCAGTGGAAATAGCGGGGGGCAAGAGACCCAGTACTTC. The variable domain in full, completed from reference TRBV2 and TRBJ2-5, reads EPEVTQTPSHQVTQMGQEVILRCVPISNHLYFYWYRQILGQKVEFLVSFYNNEISEKSEIFDDQFSVERPDGSNFTLKIRSTKLEDSAMYFCASSGNSGGQETQYFGPGTRLLVL.

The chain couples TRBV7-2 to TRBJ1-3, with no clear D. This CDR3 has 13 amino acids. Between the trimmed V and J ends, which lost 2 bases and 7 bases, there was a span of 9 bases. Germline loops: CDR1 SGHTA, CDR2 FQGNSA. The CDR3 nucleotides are TGTGCCAGCAGCTTAAAAGTTAGCAACACCATATATTTT. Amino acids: CASSLKVSNTIYF.

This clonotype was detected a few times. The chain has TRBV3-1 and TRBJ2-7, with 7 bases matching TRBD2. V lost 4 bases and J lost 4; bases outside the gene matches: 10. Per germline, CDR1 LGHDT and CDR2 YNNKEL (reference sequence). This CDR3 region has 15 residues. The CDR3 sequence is CASSPLAGVPYEQYF. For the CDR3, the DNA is TGTGCCAGCAGCCCCCTGGCGGGAGTCCCTTACGAGCAGTACTTC.

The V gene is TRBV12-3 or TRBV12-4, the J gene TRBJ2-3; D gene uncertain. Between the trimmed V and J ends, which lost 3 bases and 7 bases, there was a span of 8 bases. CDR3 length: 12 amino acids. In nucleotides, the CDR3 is TGTGCCAGCAGTTTTGGGGAAAATACGCAGTATTTT. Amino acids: CASSFGENTQYF.

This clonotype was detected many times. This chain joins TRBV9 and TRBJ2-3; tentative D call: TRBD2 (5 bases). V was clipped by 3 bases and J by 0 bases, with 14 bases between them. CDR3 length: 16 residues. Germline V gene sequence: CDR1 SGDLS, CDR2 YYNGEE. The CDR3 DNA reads TGTGCCAGCAGCGCCCCAACTAGGCGTAGCACAGATACGCAGTATTTT. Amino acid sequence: CASSAPTRRSTDTQYF.

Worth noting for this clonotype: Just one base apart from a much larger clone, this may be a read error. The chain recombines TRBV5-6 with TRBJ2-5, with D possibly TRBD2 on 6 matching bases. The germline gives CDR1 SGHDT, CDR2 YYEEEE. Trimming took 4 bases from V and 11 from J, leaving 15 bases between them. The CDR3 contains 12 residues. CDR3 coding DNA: TGTGCCAGCAGCCAACTGGACTACAAGCAGTACTTC. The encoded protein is CASSQLDYKQYF.

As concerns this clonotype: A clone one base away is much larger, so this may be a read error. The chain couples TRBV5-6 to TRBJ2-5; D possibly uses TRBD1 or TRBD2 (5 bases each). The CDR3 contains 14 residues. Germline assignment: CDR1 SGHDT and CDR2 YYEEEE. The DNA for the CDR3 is TGTGCCGGCAGCTTGTCCCAGGGAGACGAGACCCAGTACTTC. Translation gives CAGSLSQGDETQYF.

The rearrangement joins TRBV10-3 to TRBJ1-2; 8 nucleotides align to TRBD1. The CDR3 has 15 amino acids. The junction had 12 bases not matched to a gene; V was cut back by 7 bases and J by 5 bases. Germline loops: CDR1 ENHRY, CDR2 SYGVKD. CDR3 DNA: TGTGCCATCAAAGAGGCAGGGGGCCCGGTTTATGGCTACACCTTC. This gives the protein CAIKEAGGPVYGYTF.